Given below is one T cell receptor (beta chain) in context. The antigen is not known. Trimming took 3 bases from V and 5 from J; bases not matched to a gene: 6. Germline CDR1 MNHEY, CDR2 SMNVEV (reference sequence). The length of the CDR3 is 16 residues. Clones were read by immunoSEQ multiplex PCR, and TCRdb kept only the in-frame ones, dropping some. The table records 5,100 or so clones, around 80% of them present only once. This record belongs to a study of immune evolution from preneoplasia to lung adenocarcinoma. Study-wide results and limits: Later-stage lesions seemingly showed higher T cell density and diversity than normal lung. Normal lung had the highest top T cell clone frequencies.

The sequence was collected from a person aged 50-69 years with lung adenocarcinoma. Sequencing used FFPE normal lung tissue adjacent to the tumor. This chain joins TRBV27 and TRBJ2-1, with 11 bases that match TRBD2. The DNA for the CDR3 is TGTGCCAGCAGTTTCGGAAGACTAGCGGGGAACAATGAGCAGTTCTTC. Encoded protein: CASSFGRLAGNNEQFF.